One and the same sample provided the 21 T cell receptor beta chains below, sequenced in a study of blood T cell repertoires in COVID-19. Here immunoSEQ multiplex PCR was the method, and the copy in TCRdb shows in-frame clones only, minus some. This sample has around 180,000 clones, with under 85% found just once. Sequences were obtained from peripheral blood. The source of these receptors is a man in his sixties with active or convalescent COVID-19.

This chain links TRBV19 with TRBJ1-2; 7 bases are shared with TRBD1. Germline CDR1 LNHDA, CDR2 SQIVND (reference sequence). This CDR3 comprises 13 residues. Unmatched junction bases numbered 9, after V lost 4 bases and J lost 10 bases. The DNA for the CDR3 is TGTGCCAGTAGTAACCGGGACAGTAATGACTACACCTTC. Amino acid sequence: CASSNRDSNDYTF.

This clone has only a few counts. The chain joins TRBV27 to TRBJ1-2; D uncertain. CDR3 length: 15 amino acids. Trimming took 8 bases from V and 4 from J, leaving 20 bases between them. Per germline, CDR1 MNHEY and CDR2 SMNVEV (reference sequence). This CDR3 is CASGVAGSVFYGYTF. The DNA of the CDR3 is TGTGCCAGCGGAGTAGCGGGGTCTGTTTTCTATGGCTACACCTTC.

The chain has TRBV10-3 and TRBJ2-1; 12 nucleotides line up with TRBD2. This CDR3 has 16 amino acids. Trimming at V came to 5 bases and at J to 1 base, leaving 3 bases not matched to a gene. Germline V lookup: CDR1 ENHRY, CDR2 SYGVKD. CDR3 protein: CAISQGLAGSYNEQFF. Written as DNA, the CDR3 is TGTGCCATCAGTCAGGGACTAGCGGGTTCCTACAATGAGCAGTTCTTC.

The chain has TRBV11-1 and TRBJ2-5; 14 nucleotides agree with TRBD2. V dropped 6 bases and J dropped 5; count of bases not matched to a gene: 2. Germline CDR1 reads SGHAT; CDR2 reads FQDESV (reference sequence). The CDR3 sequence is 14 residues long. The DNA for the CDR3 is TGTGCCAGCAGTCGGACTAGCGGGGGGGAGACCCAGTACTTC. Encoded protein: CASSRTSGGETQYF.

This clone turned up a few times. The CDR3 region is CASTGYSGNTIYF. The DNA of the CDR3 is TGTGCCAGTACAGGGTACTCTGGAAACACCATATATTTT. The genes are TRBV19 and TRBJ1-3; D is possibly TRBD1 (5 bases). Germline assignment: CDR1 LNHDA and CDR2 SQIVND (reference sequence). V shed 7 bases and J shed 0 bases, with 7 bases lying between them. The CDR3 is 13 amino acids.

The rearrangement links TRBV11-2 to TRBJ1-3; no firm D call. CDR1 and CDR2 (germline): SGHAT, FQNNGV. The CDR3 has 14 amino acids. V lost 5 bases and J lost 3, with 11 bases in between. The CDR3 DNA reads TGTGCCAGCAGCCAAGACATGTATGGAAACACCATATATTTT. Translation: CASSQDMYGNTIYF.

V usage is TRBV6-2 or TRBV6-3 and J usage is TRBJ2-7, with D possibly matching TRBD1 (6 bases). CDR1 and CDR2 (germline): MNHEY, SVGEGT. This CDR3 comprises 13 residues. Between the trimmed V and J ends, which lost 5 bases and 2 bases, there was a span of 10 bases. CDR3 sequence: CASSLGQPYEQYF. The CDR3 region has the DNA TGTGCCAGCAGTCTGGGACAACCCTACGAGCAGTACTTC.

This chain uses TRBV7-9 with TRBJ2-7; D call uncertain. V shed 5 bases and J shed 3 bases, with 11 bases lying between them. The CDR3 has 13 residues. Germline CDR1 SEHNR, CDR2 FQNEAQ (reference sequence). The CDR3 is CASSAGGVYEQYF. CDR3 in DNA: TGTGCCAGCAGCGCCGGCGGAGTCTACGAGCAGTACTTC.

The chain employs TRBV20-1 and TRBJ2-3, with TRBD2 matching 9 bases. The V gene's germline CDR1 is DFQATT and CDR2 SNEGSKA (reference sequence). J lost 9 bases, V lost 3 bases, and 10 bases had no gene match. This CDR3 has 14 residues. The DNA for the CDR3 is TGCAGTGCTAGTCTGCGGGAGGGTGCCGGGACGCAGTATTTT. Translation: CSASLREGAGTQYF.

This clone has a single count. The rearrangement links TRBV5-6 to TRBJ2-7; weak D call: TRBD1 (5 bases). Trimming cost V 1 base and J 6 bases, with 17 bases left between them. The CDR3 runs to 15 residues. Germline CDR1 reads SGHDT; CDR2 reads YYEEEE. CDR3 in DNA: TGTGCCAGCAGCTTGCAAGGAGTCCAGGGTGGCGAGCAGTACTTC. Residues: CASSLQGVQGGEQYF. Together with reference TRBV5-6 and TRBJ2-7, the CDR3 gives the full variable domain: DAGVTQSPTHLIKTRGQQVTLRCSPKSGHDTVSWYQQALGQGPQFIFQYYEEEERQRGNFPDRFSGHQFPNYSSELNVNALLLGDSALYLCASSLQGVQGGEQYFGPGTRLTVT.

This chain links TRBV6-5 with TRBJ1-6, with 8 bases matching TRBD1. V lost 4 bases, J lost 6 bases, and 5 bases stayed unmatched. The CDR3 extends over 15 amino acids. Germline assignment: CDR1 MNHEY and CDR2 SVGAGI. In DNA, the CDR3 is TGTGCCAGCAGTTTCAGGGACAGGAGTAATTCACCCCTCCACTTT. This gives the protein CASSFRDRSNSPLHF.

The rearrangement links TRBV10-3 to TRBJ1-5, with 8 positions matching TRBD1. V gave up 3 bases and J gave up 3 bases; unmatched junction bases: 4. This CDR3 is 15 amino acids long. CDR1 is ENHRY and CDR2 is SYGVKD in the germline V gene. In DNA form, the CDR3 reads TGTGCCATCAGTGAACGGCAGGGGGCCAATCAGCCCCAGCATTTT. Encoded protein: CAISERQGANQPQHF.

Written as DNA, the CDR3 is TGTGCCTGGAGTACAGGTTTGGGAGGGAGATATGGCTACACCTTC. Translated: CAWSTGLGGRYGYTF. The chain joins TRBV30 to TRBJ1-2, with a possible D match to TRBD1 (5 bases). Trimming left V 2 bases short and J 5 bases short, with 18 bases between. From germline, CDR1 is GTSNPN and CDR2 SVGIG (reference sequence). This CDR3 contains 15 residues. The full variable domain, in which reference TRBV30 and TRBJ1-2 provide the parts outside the CDR3, is SQTIHQWPATLVQPVGSPLSLECTVEGTSNPNLYWYRQAAGRGLQLLFYSVGIGQISSEVPQNLSASRPQDRQFILSSKKLLLSDSGFYLCAWSTGLGGRYGYTFGSGTRLTVV.

This clone was seen once. V is TRBV25-1 and J is TRBJ2-5, with TRBD1 matching 9 bases. J was trimmed by 4 bases and V by 1 base; bases with no gene match: 7. The CDR3 sequence is 16 residues long. Germline V lookup: CDR1 MGHDK, CDR2 SYGVNS. For the CDR3, the DNA is TGTGCCAGCAGTGAATTCCCAGGGACAGGGTCAGAGACCCAGTACTTC. Its translation is CASSEFPGTGSETQYF.

The chain links TRBV6-5 to TRBJ2-1, with TRBD2 matching 11 bases. The V segment lost 6 bases and the J segment 5 bases; nucleotides outside the gene matches: 6. CDR1 and CDR2 (germline): MNHEY, SVGAGI. This CDR3 region has 15 residues. This chain's CDR3 is CASSLLGLADNEQFF. For the CDR3, the DNA is TGTGCCAGCAGCCTACTGGGACTAGCGGACAATGAGCAGTTCTTC.

This sequence joins TRBV10-3 and TRBJ2-3; TRBD2 aligns across 12 bases. Per the germline V gene, CDR1 is ENHRY and CDR2 is SYGVKD. The CDR3 is 15 amino acids. V lost 11 bases and J lost 2; bases outside the gene matches: 8. CDR3 coding DNA: TGTGCCCTCGGACTAGCGGGATCTCCCACAGATACGCAGTATTTT. Its protein is CALGLAGSPTDTQYF.

J is TRBJ2-7 and V is TRBV19, with D perhaps TRBD2 (6 bases). Germline lookup yields CDR1 LNHDA and CDR2 SQIVND (reference sequence). The V end was cut by 4 bases, the J end by 4 bases, with 11 bases between. The length of the CDR3 is 13 residues. The CDR3 spells CASSTSGGYEQYF. The DNA of the CDR3 is TGTGCCAGTAGTACCAGCGGAGGGTACGAGCAGTACTTC.

This chain uses TRBV18 with TRBJ1-5; 7 bases fit TRBD1. Per the germline V gene, CDR1 is KGHSH and CDR2 is LQKENI. This CDR3 comprises 13 residues. The V gene end was trimmed by 4 bases and the J gene end by 7 bases; junction bases not matched to a gene: 4. CDR3 residues: CASSQGAGQPQHF. CDR3 bases: TGTGCCAGCTCACAGGGGGCTGGGCAGCCCCAGCATTTT.

V gene TRBV4-1 combines with J gene TRBJ1-2, with D perhaps TRBD1 (5 bases). CDR1 and CDR2 (germline): MGHRA, YSYEKL. The germline V and J ends were trimmed by 0 bases and 6 bases, with 17 bases remaining between them. The CDR3 sequence is 16 residues long. CDR3 nucleotides: TGCGCCAGCAGCCAAGATGCAGGGTACCAAGGGCATGGCTACACCTTC. Amino acids: CASSQDAGYQGHGYTF.

This clone was detected once. J is TRBJ2-5 and V is TRBV5-1, with a tentative D call TRBD2 (7 bases). Germline CDR1 SGHRS, CDR2 YFSETQ. The CDR3 consists of 14 residues. The V and J ends lost 0 bases and 5 bases respectively, with 11 bases between them. The CDR3 sequence is CASSLEQGGETQYF. DNA for the CDR3: TGCGCCAGCAGCTTGGAACAGGGAGGGGAGACCCAGTACTTC.

A few counts support this clone. This sequence joins TRBV7-9 and TRBJ2-4, with D perhaps TRBD1 (6 bases). Germline loops: CDR1 SEHNR, CDR2 FQNEAQ (reference sequence). The CDR3 spans 17 residues. V was trimmed by 1 base and J by 0 bases, leaving 13 bases between them. The CDR3 loop is CASSLDLGAGAKNIQYF. The CDR3 nucleotides read TGTGCCAGCAGCTTAGATTTGGGGGCCGGAGCCAAAAACATTCAGTACTTC.